Presented here are 14 T cell receptor beta chains from one specimen sequenced in a study of cytomegalovirus exposure and HLA in healthy donors. Primers included in the PCR were 60 Vbeta and 13 Jbeta primers. Some clones are missing from TCRdb's copy, which holds only in-frame ones; the method was immunoSEQ multiplex PCR. This table holds tens of thousands of clones, 55% to 65% found once. The specimen sequenced was PBMCs. The source is a woman aged 50 to 65 in good health and CMV-seronegative.

There are a few counts of this clone. The DNA is left out, because the CDR3 cannot be placed on it with certainty; the CDR3 is given as TCRdb lists it. V is TRBV28 and J is TRBJ2-7; the DNA was not used to check the table's D call, TRBD2. The CDR3 is 18 amino acids in total, end residues counted. Germline CDR1 is MDHEN and CDR2 is SYDVKM. CDR3 in amino acids: CASSSSGEGRGFLYEQYF.

The chain is built from TRBV19 and TRBJ2-5; D is possibly TRBD2 (6 bases). Germline loops: CDR1 LNHDA, CDR2 SQIVND (reference sequence). Between the trimmed V and J ends, which lost 4 bases and 7 bases, there was a span of 10 bases. CDR3 length: 12 residues. DNA for the CDR3: TGTGCCAGTAGTAACCTGGAGGGGACCCAGTACTTC. Its translation is CASSNLEGTQYF.

This chain links TRBV2 with TRBJ1-5; D is ambiguous. The germline gives CDR1 SNHLY, CDR2 FYNNEI. V was trimmed by 4 bases and J by 0 bases, leaving 10 bases between them. The CDR3 loop spans 15 amino acids. The CDR3 loop reads CASSAEANSNQPQHF. The CDR3, as DNA: TGTGCCAGCAGTGCCGAAGCGAATAGCAATCAGCCCCAGCATTTT.

The chain links TRBV14 to TRBJ1-2, with a tentative D call TRBD1 (6 bases). CDR3 length: 16 amino acids. In germline, CDR1 is SGHDN, CDR2 FVKESK. V dropped 3 bases and J dropped 4 bases, with 18 bases sitting between them. The CDR3 protein is CASSHLTGPSAYGYTF. CDR3 coding DNA: TGTGCCAGCAGCCACCTAACAGGGCCATCAGCCTATGGCTACACCTTC. The complete variable domain, with remaining parts taken from reference TRBV14 and TRBJ1-2, reads EAGVTQFPSHSVIEKGQTVTLRCDPISGHDNLYWYRRVMGKEIKFLLHFVKESKQDESGMPNNRFLAERTGGTYSTLKVQPAELEDSGVYFCASSHLTGPSAYGYTFGSGTRLTVV.

This clone was counted once. The chain uses TRBV29-1 and TRBJ2-7, with TRBD1 matching over 9 bases. With 4 bases clipped from V and 1 base from J, the junction kept 5 bases outside the gene matches. The V gene's germline CDR1 is SQVTM and CDR2 ANQGSEA. The CDR3 has 14 residues. The CDR3 bases are TGCAGCGTTGCGGGGACAGGGCTTTCCTACGAGCAGTACTTC. Its translation: CSVAGTGLSYEQYF.

The V call is TRBV7-3, the J call TRBJ2-2, with D tentatively TRBD2 (7 bases). The CDR3 covers 14 residues. V dropped 3 bases and J dropped 5 bases, with 10 bases sitting between them. Germline loops: CDR1 SGHTA, CDR2 FQGTGA. The CDR3 loop reads CASSFGGPTGELFF. In DNA, the CDR3 is TGTGCCAGCAGCTTCGGGGGGCCGACCGGGGAGCTGTTTTTT.

In this sample, this clone turned up a few times. The chain combines TRBV9 with TRBJ2-7; TRBD2 agrees at 8 bases. This CDR3 is 13 amino acids long. The J segment lost 11 bases and the V segment lost 3 bases, leaving 10 bases of the junction unmatched. Per germline, CDR1 SGDLS and CDR2 YYNGEE. CDR3 sequence (DNA): TGTGCCAGCAGCGCGCGGGCTAGCGGGTCAAAGTACTTC. Translated: CASSARASGSKYF.

The chain carries TRBV5-1 and TRBJ2-7, with 10 bases identical to TRBD2. The germline CDR1 and CDR2 sequences are SGHRS and YFSETQ. The CDR3 runs 17 residues. The V gene end was trimmed by 0 bases and the J gene end by 6 bases; junction bases not matched to a gene: 12. The CDR3: CASSLVSSGSGVGEQYF. The CDR3 DNA reads as TGCGCCAGCAGCTTGGTGTCTAGCGGGAGTGGGGTTGGCGAGCAGTACTTC.

This clone was observed a handful of times. The chain combines TRBV6-6 with TRBJ1-5; no clear D gene. Germline loops: CDR1 MNHNY, CDR2 SVGAGI (reference sequence). The germline V and J ends were trimmed by 8 bases and 4 bases, with 15 bases remaining between them. The CDR3 is 14 residues long. The CDR3 region is CASSQSFRNQPQHF. The CDR3, as DNA: TGTGCCAGCTCCCAAAGTTTTCGGAATCAGCCCCAGCATTTT.

The rearrangement links TRBV5-1 to TRBJ2-7; 7 positions agree with TRBD1. Per the germline V gene, CDR1 is SGHRS and CDR2 is YFSETQ. The CDR3 length is 14 residues. V shed 2 bases, J shed 4 bases, and the junction held 6 bases outside the gene matches. For the CDR3, the DNA is TGCGCCAGCAGCTTCACAGGGGATACATACGAGCAGTACTTC. Translation: CASSFTGDTYEQYF.

A few counts support this clone. The rearrangement joins TRBV19 to TRBJ2-5; D is unresolved. The last part of the DNA fits TRBJ2-7 better; the J call may be wrong. The CDR3 has 15 residues. Germline CDR1 is LNHDA and CDR2 is SQIVND (reference sequence). In DNA, the CDR3 is TGTGCCAGTAGTATAGATTCCCAACAGAGCTACGAGCAGTACTTC. Residues: CASSIDSQQSYEQYF.

The chain links TRBV9 to TRBJ2-7; TRBD2 agrees at 10 bases. Germline V gene lookup returns CDR1 SGDLS and CDR2 YYNGEE. The ends lost 5 bases at V and 2 bases at J; junction bases unmatched: 7. The CDR3 covers 15 residues. The CDR3 DNA sequence: TGTGCCAGCAGTGGTGGACTAGCGGAGCCCTACGAGCAGTACTTC. This sequence encodes CASSGGLAEPYEQYF.

The CDR3 is CASSLAGDRGQPQHF. In DNA, the CDR3 is TGCGCCAGCAGCTTGGCCGGGGACAGAGGTCAGCCCCAGCATTTT. This sequence joins TRBV5-1 and TRBJ1-5, with 7 bases fitting TRBD1. V was clipped by 0 bases and J by 6 bases; unmatched bases: 6. The CDR3 is made up of 15 amino acids. Germline V lookup: CDR1 SGHRS, CDR2 YFSETQ.

The V and J genes are TRBV6-5 and TRBJ1-2, with D unclear. This CDR3 comprises 13 residues. Germline lookup yields CDR1 MNHEY and CDR2 SVGAGI. The V end lost 2 bases, the J end lost 4 bases, and 8 bases lay between the germline ends. The CDR3 spells CASSYPGSYGYTF. Written as DNA, the CDR3 is TGTGCCAGCAGTTACCCGGGTAGCTATGGCTACACCTTC.